The text below deals with one T cell receptor beta chain. It lacks a known antigen. No base-level quality is on record; no much larger clone is a single base apart. This record comes from a study of T cells after posttransplantation cyclophosphamide (dated by TCRdb to about 2016). About the investigation overall: Using TRB sequencing, the study followed how the T cell repertoire reconstituted after myeloablative bone marrow transplantation in which posttransplantation cyclophosphamide served as GVHD prophylaxis. Antigen receptor sequencing covered samples from 30 to 40 PTCy-treated patients and 16 of their related bone marrow donors. Blood from every one of the 30 to 35 PTCy patients who had 1-year posttransplant specimens underwent TRB sequencing. In 3 patients, TRB sequencing was also performed on up to 3 more blood samples taken 2 to 5.2 years after transplant, and in a handful of patients, pretransplant blood was also TRB-sequenced. Because TRA and TRB clonality were tightly correlated in 9 or 10 samples, subsequent TCR analyses were focused on TRB only. Public TRB sequences were compared against a database of over 3,000 sequences linked to responses to pathogens, tumor antigens, self-antigens and alloantigens. The paper as a whole reports these results and caveats: Donor-recipient similarity was low at 1-2 months but increased during the first year, and donor CD8+ memory clones often dominated later blood repertoires. The TRB repertoires of T cells infiltrating skin or GI tract showed only limited overlap with the TRB repertoires of T cells in blood. Across 45 patients, recipient CMV seropositivity and CMV reactivation were highly associated with TRB clonality; PTCy diversity was similar to CNI/methotrexate controls.

A control cohort of about 11 patients who had been given myeloablative marrow transplants with methotrexate plus a calcineurin inhibitor was sampled 1 year after transplant. Peripheral blood and bone marrow mononuclear cells were isolated by Ficoll-Hypaque density centrifugation and were cryopreserved. Genomic DNA was the input for TRB sequencing, which was run either with the immunoSEQ assay at survey resolution or with the hsTCRB kit. Under the source paper's analysis protocol: Initial read processing used immunoSEQ software, and repertoire analyses used the LymphoSeq R package. Clonality was computed as 1 minus normalized Shannon entropy; Gini coefficient was also calculated for each TRB dataset. To infer phenotypes in unsorted samples, TRB sequences from sorted subsets of the recipient or donor were mapped onto unsorted samples from the same recipient. Sourced from immuneACCESS, this table was stored by TCRdb with only in-frame sequences that have V and J called. A share of the clones is absent; for the studies checked, an unresolved V gene accounts for under half, and the remainder has no known explanation. The DNA gave D and trimming, while V, J and clone size come from that table. The sample profile shows 15,000 to 20,000 clones; 75% to 90% of them were found once. About 27% of the sample rests with the top ten.

As encoded in the germline V gene, CDR1 is SNHLY while CDR2 is FYNNEI. Its CDR3 holds 16 amino acids, cysteine through phenylalanine. The read is trimmed to its CDR3 DNA, 48 bases read in frame from base 1. The chain links TRBV2 with TRBJ2-5; a stretch of 8 junction bases matches TRBD2. The DNA matches TRBJ2-7 better at its end, which makes the J call doubtful. The TCR comes from a female patient under 30 who received an allogeneic stem cell transplant from an unrelated donor, was CMV-positive, and had acute and chronic GVHD. After a transplant, not all T cells may be the patient's own; some may come from the graft donor. Sequencing used PBMCs, obtained after allogeneic stem cell transplant with calcineurin inhibitor and methotrexate. The nucleotides are TGTGCCAGCAGTCACAGACCGGGACTAGTGAACTACGAGCAGTACTTC. Its coded protein is CASSHRPGLVNYEQYF.